Shown below are 10 T cell receptor beta chains from a single sample sequenced in a study of metastatic and nonmetastatic thyroid tumors. MiXCR re-clonotyped the PCR reads for TCRdb. The data hold under 45,000 clones, with over 15% observed a single time. Patients underwent thyroid surgery, and none had received any treatment before it. The specimen was tumor tissue. These receptors came from a female donor with papillary thyroid cancer or a benign thyroid nodule (not recorded which). Some clones in this sample may be carry-over from other donors' samples.

This clone was recorded many times. The rearrangement joins TRBV6-2 or TRBV6-3 to TRBJ1-2; D is unclear. V was clipped by 5 bases and J by 4 bases, with 11 bases between them. The germline V gene has CDR1 MNHEY and CDR2 SVGEGT. CDR3 length equals 13 residues. CDR3 amino acids: CASSTTILYGYTF. The CDR3 DNA sequence: TGTGCCAGCAGTACTACAATCCTCTATGGCTACACCTTC.

This clone is categorized as medium-sized. The chain employs TRBV6-1 and TRBJ1-2; D is possibly TRBD1 (6 bases). Trimming took off 6 bases at V and 3 bases at J, with 14 bases between the two ends. From germline, CDR1 is MNHNS and CDR2 SASEGT. CDR3 size: 14 residues. In DNA form, the CDR3 reads TGTGCCAGCAGGGAGAACAGGGATGACTATGGCTACACCTTC. Translation gives CASRENRDDYGYTF.

With respect to this clone: This clone may be a read error of a much larger clone one base away. The chain couples TRBV29-1 to TRBJ2-3, with D unresolved. The V gene lost 6 bases and the J gene lost 2 bases, with 12 bases spanning the gap. CDR3 length equals 13 residues. Germline CDR1 and CDR2: SQVTM and ANQGSEA. In DNA form, the CDR3 reads TGCAGCGTCATTAGGTGGGCCACAGATACGCAGTATTTT. Protein sequence: CSVIRWATDTQYF.

This clone has a count of ten or more. This chain connects TRBV3-1 to TRBJ1-6, with D perhaps matching TRBD1 (6 bases). V was clipped by 1 base and J by 10 bases, with 14 bases between them. CDR3 length: 15 amino acids. Germline assignment: CDR1 LGHDT and CDR2 YNNKEL (reference sequence). CDR3 sequence reads: CASSQVLGAGSPLHF. The CDR3 DNA follows: TGTGCCAGCAGCCAAGTACTGGGGGCCGGGTCACCCCTCCACTTT.

In this sample, this clone turned up many times. J is TRBJ2-1 and V is TRBV4-2, with D tentatively TRBD1 (6 bases). The CDR3 totals 15 residues. Germline CDR1 is LGHNA and CDR2 is YNFKEQ. Trimming took off 6 bases at V and 4 bases at J, with 16 bases between the two ends. This chain's CDR3 is CASRKTGTIYNEQFF. The CDR3 DNA reads TGTGCCAGCAGGAAAACCGGGACAATATACAATGAGCAGTTCTTC.

In its sample, this clone was seen many times. The chain employs TRBV5-1 and TRBJ2-7, with D possibly being TRBD1 (5 bases). This CDR3 is built from 13 residues. Looked up from germline, CDR1 is SGHRS and CDR2 is YFSETQ. The ends were cut back, 2 bases at V and 3 bases at J, with 9 bases in the middle. In DNA, the CDR3 is TGCGCCAGCAGCTTACGCAGGGACTACGAGCAGTACTTC. Amino acid sequence: CASSLRRDYEQYF.

This clone was found a few times. The V call is TRBV6-1, the J call TRBJ2-7, with a tentative D call TRBD2 (6 bases). The CDR3 totals 14 residues. In germline, CDR1 is MNHNS, CDR2 SASEGT. V was shortened by 6 bases and J by 6 bases, with 18 bases between the two germline ends. Here the CDR3 DNA reads TGTGCCAGCAGCCCGTCGACGGGAGTGTGCGAGCAGTACTTC. Protein product: CASSPSTGVCEQYF.

The rearrangement links TRBV28 to TRBJ1-1; no reliable D call. The CDR3 loop spans 14 amino acids. The germline gives CDR1 MDHEN, CDR2 SYDVKM. Trimming took 0 bases from V and 6 from J, leaving 11 bases between them. CDR3 DNA: TGTGCCAGCAGTTTATGGGGTAGAGGAGCTGAAGCTTTCTTT. Amino acids: CASSLWGRGAEAFF.

This clone has ten or more counts. This chain links TRBV7-2 with TRBJ1-2; possible D gene TRBD1, 6 bases. CDR3 length: 13 amino acids. Germline lookup yields CDR1 SGHTA and CDR2 FQGNSA. V lost 8 bases and J lost 6, with 16 bases in between. As DNA, the CDR3 is TGTGCCAGCCTCCCCGGGGGCTCTCATGGCTACACCTTC. As protein: CASLPGGSHGYTF. The whole variable domain, remainder taken from reference TRBV7-2 and TRBJ1-2, is GAGVSQSPSNKVTEKGKDVELRCDPISGHTALYWYRQSLGQGLEFLIYFQGNSAPDKSGLPSDRFSAERTGGSVSTLTIQRTQQEDSAVYLCASLPGGSHGYTFGSGTRLTVV.

The chain has TRBV20-1 and TRBJ2-7, with TRBD1 identical over 9 bases. The CDR3 covers 16 residues. Trimming took 5 bases from V and 5 from J; bases not matched to a gene: 16. From germline, CDR1 is DFQATT and CDR2 SNEGSKA (reference sequence). As DNA, the CDR3 is TGCAGTGCTCCTCTGGTCGGGGGACAGGGCAACAACGAGCAGTACTTC. The encoded protein is CSAPLVGGQGNNEQYF.